The present TCR delta chain was sequenced within a study of in vitro expanded adult blood gammadelta T cells (dated by TCRdb to 2020 to 2022). In the study overall: Among T cells, Vgamma9Vdelta2 cells made up between 94.4% and 100% of the sorted population, reflecting the sort purity. The study compared the TCR repertoire of Vgamma9Vdelta2 T cells expanded in vitro with a mistletoe-extract drug against those expanded with HMBPP or zoledronate. Each donor's cells were separately stimulated with HMBPP, zoledronate or AbnobaViscum P, and TRG and TRD CDR3 repertoires were sequenced for every condition. The TCR repertoire analysis included a few subjects. Study-wide conclusions, independent of this receptor: The TRDV2 repertoire shared between treatments was private to each donor, and multidimensional scaling clustered TRD repertoires by subject rather than stimulant. All repertoires were derived from in vitro expanded cultures of healthy donor cells rather than from mistletoe-treated patients. Top TRGV9 CDR3 clonotypes were largely public, being shared across donors and across all three stimulation conditions. CDR3 length, diversity and J usage of AbnobaViscum P-expanded Vgamma9Vdelta2 repertoires were found to be similar to those of HMBPP- and zoledronate-expanded repertoires, which suggested a polyclonal response.

This clone is assessed as large (0.1 to 1%). It lacks a known antigen. It has no much larger one-base neighbor in the sample; base qualities were not kept. Libraries were constructed by 5' RACE. RNA was extracted from about 10,000 sorted cells per sample using the RNeasy Micro Kit. To build the libraries, template-switch reverse transcription was performed and then the CDR3gamma and CDR3delta regions were amplified by PCR. Amplicons were sequenced on an Illumina MiSeq with the V2 300 kit, and 150 bp paired-end reads were generated. Per the source publication's procedure: FastQC version 0.11.8 was used to assess read quality. MiXCR version 3.0.3 was used to build CDR3 sequences by aligning reads to GenBank TRG or TRD reference genes. Apart from TRDD assembly using 3 rather than 5 consecutive nucleotides, MiXCR was run with default parameters. VDJtools version 1.2.1 with default settings was used for the repertoire analyses, which included normalized Shannon-Wiener diversity, clonotype tracking and multidimensional scaling. Out-of-frame CDR3 sequences and those containing stop codons were excluded from analysis. In TCRdb, clones were called once more from the public reads by CATT, and rows of identical DNA were later combined. TCRdb, not the authors, supplied the V and J calls. In this sample the table shows about 730 delta-chain clones, roughly two fifths of which occur a single time. The top ten hold roughly 20% of the sample.

In light of the paper, this sample's treatment or condition label describes: aminobisphosphonate causing endogenous IPP accumulation, roughly 0.9 uM. Live CD3+ TCRgammadelta+ Vgamma9+ Vdelta2+ T cells were FACS-sorted on a FACS Aria III after expansion. PBMC were exposed to roughly 0.93 uM zoledronate for one day and then washed three times before expansion. Expansion of the cultures lasted 14 days, and IL-2 was replenished every 3 to 4 days. Once the one-day stimulant pulse was over, the cells were washed three times and then cultured in medium that contained about 100 U/mL IL-2. Before culture, peripheral blood mononuclear cells were isolated using Lymphoprep gradient centrifugation and then cryopreserved in liquid nitrogen. According to the germline V gene, CDR1 reads GEAIGNYY and CDR2 reads EKD. Measured from the cysteine to the phenylalanine, the CDR3 is 15 residues long. Only the CDR3 region is kept as DNA, spanning 45 bases read in frame from base 1. V is cut back by 0 bases and J by 8 bases, with 9 bases in the junction unmatched.

The chain employs TRDV2 and TRDJ1; TRDD3 agrees with 9 junctional bases. The starting material was gamma-delta T cells from peripheral blood expanded in culture, obtained from an in vitro culture stimulated with zoledronate. The clonotype originates from an adult in good health. The CDR3 region: CACDTVGDRMGKLIF. The DNA sequence is as follows: TGTGCCTGTGACACCGTGGGGGATAGGATGGGGAAACTCATCTTT.